This TCR beta chain was recovered during a study of shared clonotypes between healthy human individuals. Study-wide points: Larger estimated richness was generally seen in naive subsets than in memory subsets. Sampling was confined to blood; repertoires within tissues likely differ.

The CD4+ fraction was divided into a CD45RA+ naive subset and a CD45RA-negative memory subset. Assay execution proceeded at the deep level. Profiled with immunoSEQ multiplex PCR; TCRdb holds only in-frame clones, not every one. This table holds about 2.3 million clones, 80% to 95% found once. Trimming cost V 1 base and J 7 bases, with 13 bases left between them. The CDR3 length is 14 residues. Germline V gives CDR1 KGHSH, CDR2 LQKENI. In regard to this clone: Its antigen is not known.

The receptor was isolated from a man younger than 35 in good health. Some clones in this sample may be carry-over from other donors' samples. The V and J genes are TRBV18 and TRBJ1-2, with D perhaps matching TRBD1 (5 bases). Sequenced input: naive CD4+ T cells from PBMCs. Subset of the sample: CD45RA+ positively selected. The CDR3 spells CASSPLPGVRGYTF. The CDR3 coding sequence is TGTGCCAGCTCACCACTACCGGGGGTTCGTGGCTACACCTTC.